The rows below give T cell receptor beta chains drawn from one sample of a study of T cells in Graves' hyperthyroidism and ophthalmopathy. Each CDR3 protein is one row after TCRdb ran MiXCR on the multiplex PCR reads. The repertoire holds about 380,000 distinct CDR3 sequences, with roughly 13% as singletons. What was sequenced was blood. Receptor source: a man aged 25 to 40 with Graves' hyperthyroidism that later progressed to Graves' ophthalmopathy. Each CDR3 is given with its conserved first and last residue. The D gene is left open where the match is weak. Size is omitted from some rows. Given values are once, few, many or a class for expanded clones.

>TRBD2|TRBV12-5|TRBJ2-3|.
TGTGCTAGTGCCCAAATTCGGGGGGGGGGCGCGGTAGATACGCAGTATTTT
CASAQIRGGGAVDTQYF
>.|TRBV3-1|TRBJ1-1|many
TGTGCCAGCAGCCAAGATTCTGGAGCGAACACTGAAGCTTTCTTT
CASSQDSGANTEAFF
>TRBD2|TRBV3-1|TRBJ2-2|.
TGTGCCAGCAGCCCGACTAGCGGGGGGGCCGCCGGGGAGCTGTTTTTT
CASSPTSGGAAGELFF
>.|TRBV28|TRBJ1-4|few
TGTGCCAGCCGGCCTGTCCCACTCACTAATGGAAAACTGTTTTTT
CASRPVPLTNGKLFF
>.|TRBV15|TRBJ2-3|.
TGTGCCACCAGCAGAGATCGAACAGATACGCAGTATTTT
CATSRDRTDTQYF
>.|TRBV30|TRBJ2-3|many
TGTGCCTGGAGCGCTGGGACTAGCACAGATACGCAGTATTTT
CAWSAGTSTDTQYF
>.|TRBV24-1|TRBJ2-1|.
TGTGCCACCAACCGACGGCGGGGAATCTACAATGAGCAGTTCTTC
CATNRRRGIYNEQFF
>.|TRBV9|TRBJ1-6|many
TGTGCCAGCAGCGCCACACTAGCCCCTAATTCACCCCTCCACTTT
CASSATLAPNSPLHF
>.|TRBV3-1|TRBJ2-1|.
TGTGCCAGCAGCCTCCTTAGAAGTGAGCAGTTCTTC
CASSLLRSEQFF
>TRBD1|TRBV5-6|TRBJ1-6|.
TGTGCCAGCAGCGGAGGACAGGCAAATTCACCCCTCCACTTT
CASSGGQANSPLHF
>.|TRBV5-1|TRBJ1-1|many
TGCGCCAGCAGCTTGGTAGCCGAGAACACTGAAGCTTTCTTT
CASSLVAENTEAFF
>.|TRBV27|TRBJ2-7|few
TGTGCCAGCAGTTTATTCCAGGGGTCCATCTACGAGCAGTACTTC
CASSLFQGSIYEQYF
>.|TRBV6-6|TRBJ1-6|.
TGTGCCAGCAGTTACGGCACAGGGACGAGCTCCTATAATTCACCCCTCCACTTT
CASSYGTGTSSYNSPLHF
>TRBD1|TRBV7-9|TRBJ2-7|few
TGTGCCAGCAGCCCCAGAGGGGGACAGGGCTACGAGCAGTACTTC
CASSPRGGQGYEQYF
>.|TRBV5-1|TRBJ1-1|many
TGCGCCAGCAGCTTGGCCACAACTAAGGAAGCTTTCTTT
CASSLATTKEAFF
>TRBD2|TRBV13|TRBJ2-3|.
TGTGCCAGCAGTCTCGGACTAGCGGGGCAAACAGATACGCAGTATTTT
CASSLGLAGQTDTQYF
>.|TRBV20-1|TRBJ1-1|few
TGCAGTGCCCTCCCTTCCCTTGGCGGCACTGAAGCTTTCTTT
CSALPSLGGTEAFF
>.|TRBV7-9|TRBJ2-3|many
TGTGCCAGCAGCCGGGCTAGCGGCACAGATACGCAGTATTTT
CASSRASGTDTQYF
>.|TRBV11-2|TRBJ2-7|many
TGTGCCAGCAGCCAGGGACCAACCTATAACTACGAGCAGTACTTC
CASSQGPTYNYEQYF
>TRBD1|TRBV28|TRBJ1-6|many
TGTGCCAGCAGCGAACGGGGACAGGGGGACAATTCACCCCTCCACTTT
CASSERGQGDNSPLHF